Presented here are 17 T cell receptor beta chains from one specimen sequenced in a study of T cell responses to AZD1222 COVID-19 vaccine. Sequencing used immunoSEQ multiplex PCR; TCRdb keeps in-frame clones, though not all of them. The sample holds some 110,000 clones, 90% seen once. The sample was peripheral blood, taken 28 days after the second AZD1222 dose. Receptors originate from an adult who received the AZD1222 COVID-19 vaccine.

The chain has TRBV2 and TRBJ1-1; D gene ambiguous. From germline, CDR1 is SNHLY and CDR2 FYNNEI. Trimming took 6 bases from V and 0 from J, leaving 14 bases between them. The CDR3 covers 15 residues. CDR3 sequence (DNA): TGTGCCAGCAGCTACCAAATACAGCTGAACACTGAAGCTTTCTTT. This gives the protein CASSYQIQLNTEAFF.

The chain links TRBV6-6 to TRBJ1-2; no clear D. Germline CDR1 and CDR2: MNHNY and SVGAGI (reference sequence). Trimming stripped 0 bases from V and 2 bases from J, with 10 bases between. CDR3 length: 15 amino acids. This CDR3 reads CASSYSAATNYGYTF. The CDR3 DNA reads TGTGCCAGCAGTTACTCGGCGGCGACAAACTATGGCTACACCTTC.

The chain joins TRBV9 to TRBJ2-7; 12 nucleotides agree with TRBD2. V lost 3 bases and J lost 6; bases outside the gene matches: 4. Germline V gene lookup returns CDR1 SGDLS and CDR2 YYNGEE. The CDR3 has 14 residues. CDR3 nucleotides: TGTGCCAGCAGCGAACTAGCGGGGGGTGGCGAGCAGTACTTC. Its translation is CASSELAGGGEQYF.

The chain recombines TRBV7-5 with TRBJ2-5; the DNA was not compared with TRBD2, the D call given in the table. TRBV7-5 has pseudogene status. The CDR3 has 15 residues. CDR3 in DNA: TGTGCCAGAAGCCCCCAACGCCTCGGCCAAGAGACCCAGTACTTC. Amino acid sequence: CARSPQRLGQETQYF.

This chain links TRBV30 with TRBJ1-4, with a possible D match to TRBD1 (6 bases). Germline V CDR1 and CDR2: GTSNPN, SVGIG (reference sequence). Trimming took off 3 bases at V and 7 bases at J, with 18 bases between the two ends. The CDR3 runs 15 residues. The CDR3 spells CAWRTKTGLGEKLFF. In DNA form, the CDR3 reads TGTGCCTGGAGGACTAAGACAGGTCTTGGTGAAAAACTGTTTTTT.

The V gene is TRBV7-6, the J gene TRBJ1-1; TRBD1 might be the D (5 bases). CDR1 is SGHVS, CDR2 FNYEAQ, per germline. The CDR3 totals 16 residues. Trimming removed 8 bases at V and 1 base at J, with 20 bases between. The chain's CDR3 is CASAFSPVGGNTEAFF. CDR3 in DNA: TGTGCCAGCGCATTCTCCCCTGTCGGGGGGAACACTGAAGCTTTCTTT.

This clone was counted a single time. The CDR3 DNA reads TGTGCCAGCAGTCTAAAATCTAACTATGGCTACACCTTC. Its protein product is CASSLKSNYGYTF. This sequence joins TRBV6-5 and TRBJ1-2, with no clear D. The V gene's germline CDR1 is MNHEY and CDR2 SVGAGI. V lost 5 bases and J 0 bases, leaving 7 bases between the germline ends. The CDR3 contains 13 residues.

The rearrangement links TRBV5-1 to TRBJ1-6, with D maybe TRBD1 (5 bases). Germline V lookup: CDR1 SGHRS, CDR2 YFSETQ. CDR3 length: 12 residues. V lost 5 bases and J 7 bases, leaving 7 bases between the germline ends. The CDR3 spells CASREGNSPLHF. CDR3 nucleotide sequence: TGCGCCAGCAGGGAGGGGAATTCACCCCTCCACTTT.

This clone was observed a few times. This chain joins TRBV7-2 and TRBJ2-5; 9 bases are shared with TRBD1. Trimming removed 3 bases from V and 5 bases from J; junction bases left unmatched: 10. Germline values: CDR1 SGHTA, CDR2 FQGNSA. This CDR3 comprises 16 residues. The CDR3, as DNA: TGTGCCAGCAGCTTCAGCGGACAGGGGAACCTCGAGACCCAGTACTTC. This codes for CASSFSGQGNLETQYF.

DNA for the CDR3: TGTGCCAGCAGCTTAGGGAGGGGGCGCGGCAATCAGCCCCAGCATTTT. It encodes CASSLGRGRGNQPQHF. The genes are TRBV13 and TRBJ1-5, with TRBD1 matching 7 bases. V was pared by 0 bases and J by 2 bases, with 4 bases of the junction left unmatched. Germline V gene lookup returns CDR1 PRHDT and CDR2 FYEKMQ (reference sequence). CDR3 size: 16 residues.

V gene TRBV6-5 combines with J gene TRBJ2-7; D tentatively reads TRBD1 or TRBD2 (6 bases each). The length of the CDR3 is 13 residues. Germline CDR1 reads MNHEY; CDR2 reads SVGAGI. Trimming stripped 0 bases from V and 12 bases from J, with 15 bases between. CDR3 in amino acids: CASSYSRGAPVYF. The CDR3 nucleotides are TGTGCCAGCAGTTACTCGAGGGGGGCGCCGGTGTACTTC.

The chain links TRBV10-3 to TRBJ2-7, with TRBD2 identical over 9 bases. V trimming: 6 bases; J trimming: 5 bases; junction bases outside the gene matches: 11. CDR1 is ENHRY, CDR2 SYGVKD, per germline. This CDR3 contains 15 residues. The CDR3 DNA is TGTGCCATCAGCCCCACTAGCGGGCTACCTGACGAGCAGTACTTC. This translates into CAISPTSGLPDEQYF.

In this sample, this clone turned up once. The rearrangement uses TRBV2 and TRBJ1-2; 9 bases match TRBD1. Germline-derived CDR1 and CDR2 are SNHLY and FYNNEI. Losses at the gene ends were 6 bases for V and 1 base for J; bases not matched to a gene: 6. The CDR3 is made up of 15 amino acids. CDR3: CASRAGQGSNYGYTF. Here the CDR3 DNA reads TGTGCCAGCAGGGCCGGACAGGGGAGTAACTATGGCTACACCTTC.

V usage is TRBV5-1 and J usage is TRBJ1-3; D gene unclear. From germline, CDR1 is SGHRS and CDR2 YFSETQ. The CDR3 is 15 residues long. V dropped 4 bases and J dropped 2 bases, with 13 bases sitting between them. CDR3 DNA: TGCGCCAGCAGCACGGAAGCCGGTCCTGGAAACACCATATATTTT. Residues: CASSTEAGPGNTIYF.

This chain connects TRBV5-4 to TRBJ1-2, with TRBD1 matching 10 bases. Germline V gene data show CDR1 as SGHNT and CDR2 as YYREEE (reference sequence). CDR3 size: 14 residues. V shed 3 bases and J 8 bases; nucleotides not matched to a gene: 7. The CDR3 spells CASSSRDRGFGYTF. The CDR3 region has the DNA TGTGCCAGCAGCTCCCGGGACAGGGGTTTCGGCTACACCTTC. The entire variable domain, with the rest obtained from reference TRBV5-4 and TRBJ1-2, is as follows: ETGVTQSPTHLIKTRGQQVTLRCSSQSGHNTVSWYQQALGQGPQFIFQYYREEENGRGNFPPRFSGLQFPNYSSELNVNALELDDSALYLCASSSRDRGFGYTFGSGTRLTVV.

The chain couples TRBV9 to TRBJ2-7, with D possibly being TRBD2 (7 bases). Trimming removed 3 bases at V and 0 bases at J, with 13 bases between. CDR1 is SGDLS, CDR2 YYNGEE, per germline. CDR3 size: 15 residues. For the CDR3, the DNA is TGTGCCAGCAGCGCGCGCGGGGGCCCCTCCTACGAGCAGTACTTC. Translated, it gives CASSARGGPSYEQYF.

The chain has TRBV7-2 and TRBJ2-3; D is undetermined. Germline CDR1 and CDR2: SGHTA and FQGNSA. Trimming removed 7 bases from V and 0 bases from J, with 8 bases in between. There are 13 residues in the CDR3. The CDR3 loop is CASMAASTDTQYF. The CDR3 coding sequence is TGTGCCAGCATGGCGGCTAGCACAGATACGCAGTATTTT.